This TCR beta chain is from a study of blood T cell repertoires in COVID-19. Study-wide background: Acute-phase and convalescent COVID-19 samples originated in the United States, Italy and Spain. PBMCs, B-cell-depleted T cells, or T cells provided the cDNA or gDNA that made up the material.

The CDR3 totals 13 residues. V shed 10 bases and J shed 5 bases, with 17 bases lying between them. Per the original methods: Amplification from reference gene primers served as the basis for estimated nucleated cell counts. Profiled with immunoSEQ multiplex PCR; TCRdb holds only in-frame clones, not every one. The V and J calls and clone size are taken from that table; D and trimming were inferred from the DNA. The table has over 250,000 clones, roughly 89% seen once. V gene TRBV12-3 or TRBV12-4 combines with J gene TRBJ1-1, with D perhaps TRBD1 (6 bases). This TCR was recovered from a man aged 50 to 59 with acute or convalescent COVID-19. The material sequenced was peripheral blood. Written as DNA, the CDR3 is TGTGCCACCCGCGGGGGGGGCGGGACTGAAGCTTTCTTT. Its protein product is CATRGGGGTEAFF.